This TCR beta chain was recorded in a study of radiotherapy plus CTLA-4 blockade in lung cancer. Across the whole study: In under 20% of patients, objective responses were seen; 25% to 40% had disease control. General study findings and limits: Radiotherapy was combined with ipilimumab, and tumor-derived TCR clones then expanded in blood.

As regards this clone: Its antigen is not identified.

Those with chemo-refractory metastatic non-small-cell lung cancer were treated with focal radiation combined with CTLA-4 blockade using ipilimumab. Produced via immunoSEQ multiplex PCR; TCRdb's table is partial and in-frame only. The table has tens of thousands of clones, 65% to 85% seen once. V dropped 1 base and J dropped 5 bases, with 8 bases sitting between them. Germline V lookup: CDR1 SEHNR, CDR2 FQNEAQ (reference sequence). This CDR3 comprises 13 residues. The input for sequencing was peripheral blood, taken from a patient treated with radiotherapy plus ipilimumab. The origin of this receptor is a human donor with non-small cell lung cancer who had a complete response to radiotherapy plus ipilimumab. V usage is TRBV7-9 and J usage is TRBJ1-1; D possibly corresponds to TRBD1 (5 bases). CDR3 loop: CASSLGGGTEAFF. The CDR3, as DNA: TGTGCCAGCAGCTTAGGGGGGGGGACTGAAGCTTTCTTT.